Listed below are T cell receptor beta chains from one sample, sequenced in a study of cytomegalovirus exposure and HLA in healthy donors. Profiling relied on immunoSEQ multiplex PCR, and the TCRdb table lists in-frame clones only, not all of them. The sample shows about 210,000 clones, about 83% of them seen only once. The sample was PBMCs. These receptors came from a man aged 40-50 years in good health and CMV-seropositive. Each CDR3 is given with its conserved first and last residue. A D gene is named only where the DNA matches it firmly. Only some rows state a clone size, as once, few, many or a class for expanded clones.

>-|TRBD2|TRBJ2-5|TRBV7-9
CASSPSGRGVQETQYF
TGTGCCAGCAGCCCCAGCGGGAGGGGGGTCCAAGAGACCCAGTACTTC
>-|TRBD1|TRBJ1-5|TRBV4-3
CASSQVLPGQGLGNQPQHF
TGCGCCAGCAGCCAAGTCTTACCGGGACAGGGTTTAGGGAATCAGCCCCAGCATTTT
>once|TRBD1|TRBJ1-2|TRBV7-8
CASSLAGTAYGYTF
TGTGCCAGCAGCTTAGCAGGGACAGCGTATGGCTACACCTTC
>-|-|TRBJ1-1|TRBV28
CASSVKWEGTEAFF
TGTGCCAGCAGCGTTAAATGGGAGGGCACTGAAGCTTTCTTT
>-|-|TRBJ2-1|TRBV5-1
CASSLESGWNNEQFF
TGCGCCAGCAGCTTAGAGAGCGGGTGGAACAATGAGCAGTTCTTC
>-|-|TRBJ2-1|TRBV14
CASSPLGGVSYNEQFF
TGTGCCAGCAGCCCCCTAGGGGGAGTCTCCTACAATGAGCAGTTCTTC
>-|TRBD1|TRBJ2-7|TRBV7-2
CASSGDRGYEQYF
TGTGCCAGCAGCGGGGACAGGGGCTACGAGCAGTACTTC
>few|-|TRBJ1-2|TRBV2
CASSVETSVLGYTF
TGTGCCAGCAGTGTCGAAACGAGCGTACTAGGCTACACCTTC
>-|TRBD2|TRBJ2-1|TRBV5-1
CASRYDLAGVYNEQFF
TGCGCCAGCAGGTACGACCTAGCGGGAGTTTACAATGAGCAGTTCTTC
>-|TRBD2|TRBJ2-1|TRBV10-3
CAISGGTSGRPKGEQFF
TGTGCCATCAGTGGGGGGACTAGCGGGCGACCGAAGGGAGAGCAGTTCTTC
>-|-|TRBJ1-1|TRBV7-7
CASSLYLNTEAFF
TGTGCCAGCAGCTTATACTTGAACACTGAAGCTTTCTTT
>-|TRBD1|TRBJ2-3|TRBV4-1
CASSHAQGTPDTQYF
TGCGCCAGCAGCCATGCACAGGGGACCCCAGATACGCAGTATTTT
>-|-|TRBJ2-5|TRBV7-8
CASSFPGSPETQYF
TGTGCCAGCAGCTTTCCCGGGAGTCCGGAGACCCAGTACTTC
>-|-|TRBJ1-6|TRBV6-1
CASIGLANSPLHF
TGTGCCAGCATCGGACTCGCGAATTCACCCCTCCACTTT
>-|-|TRBJ1-3|TRBV19
CASSIAQVGNTIYF
TGTGCCAGTAGTATAGCCCAGGTTGGAAACACCATATATTTT
>-|-|TRBJ2-7|TRBV12-5
CASRRPGYEQYF
TGTGCTAGCCGACGGCCGGGATACGAGCAGTACTTC
>-|-|TRBJ1-1|TRBV5-4
CASSQGARNTEAFF
TGTGCCAGCAGTCAAGGGGCGCGGAACACTGAAGCTTTCTTT
>-|-|TRBJ1-2|TRBV27
CASRQGGYGYTF
TGTGCCAGCAGACAGGGAGGGTATGGCTACACCTTC
>-|-|TRBJ2-1|TRBV9
CASSGVGPGYNEQFF
TGTGCCAGCAGCGGGGTAGGTCCAGGGTACAATGAGCAGTTCTTC
>-|-|TRBJ1-4|TRBV28
CASITASTNEKLFF
TGTGCCAGCATCACAGCATCAACTAATGAAAAACTGTTTTTT
>-|-|TRBJ1-2|TRBV30
CASPRDKTNYGYTF
TGTGCCTCTCCTCGGGACAAGACTAACTATGGCTACACCTTC
>-|TRBD2|TRBJ2-3|TRBV2
CASSDTSGRARTQYF
TGTGCCAGCAGTGACACTAGCGGGAGGGCCCGTACGCAGTATTTT
>-|-|TRBJ1-1|TRBV30
CAWRGGQRNTEAFF
TGTGCCTGGAGGGGTGGACAGAGGAACACTGAAGCTTTCTTT
>-|TRBD1|TRBJ2-7|TRBV7-8
CASSLDRDEQYF
TGTGCCAGCAGCCTGGACAGGGACGAGCAGTACTTC
>-|-|TRBJ1-1|TRBV6-5
CASSSPGREVEAFF
TGTGCCAGCAGTTCCCCAGGACGGGAGGTAGAAGCTTTCTTT
>-|-|TRBJ2-7|TRBV6-5
CASSYSQAFSYEQYF
TGTGCCAGCAGTTATAGTCAAGCGTTCTCCTACGAGCAGTACTTC
>-|-|TRBJ2-7|TRBV9
CASSVAPTGRNLGEQYF
TGTGCCAGCAGCGTAGCCCCGACAGGGAGGAACTTGGGCGAGCAGTACTTC
>-|TRBD1|TRBJ1-3|TRBV5-4
CASSLGPDRASGNTIYF
TGTGCCAGCAGCTTGGGGCCAGACAGGGCCTCTGGAAACACCATATATTTT
>-|-|TRBJ1-2|TRBV6-5
CASSPTQGKYGYTF
TGTGCCAGCAGTCCCACCCAGGGGAAGTATGGCTACACCTTC
>-|TRBD2|TRBJ2-7|TRBV7-9
CASSSHGGGSGTSYEQYF
TGTGCCAGCAGCTCCCATGGGGGGGGTAGCGGGACTTCCTACGAGCAGTACTTC
>-|TRBD1|TRBJ1-2|TRBV18
CASTTQGTAHGYTF
TGTGCCAGCACCACCCAGGGGACAGCCCATGGCTACACCTTC
>-|TRBD1|TRBJ1-6|TRBV2
CASSDGTANSPLHF
TGTGCCAGCAGTGACGGGACAGCTAATTCACCCCTCCACTTT
>-|TRBD1|TRBJ2-4|TRBV14
CASSRGQDALGLNIQYF
TGTGCCAGCAGCCGGGGACAGGACGCGTTGGGACTAAACATTCAGTACTTC
>few|-|TRBJ1-1|TRBV6-5
CASSYTAGFNTEAFF
TGTGCCAGCAGTTACACCGCAGGGTTCAACACTGAAGCTTTCTTT
>few|-|TRBJ1-5|TRBV27
CASGRRGPSNQPQHF
TGTGCCAGCGGCCGTAGAGGGCCAAGCAATCAGCCCCAGCATTTT
>-|-|TRBJ2-7|TRBV7-9
CASSKTGNSYEQYF
TGTGCCAGCAGCAAGACGGGTAACTCCTACGAGCAGTACTTC
>-|-|TRBJ1-5|TRBV23-1
CASSQSVSGQPQHF
TGCGCCAGCAGTCAATCAGTATCCGGTCAGCCCCAGCATTTT
>-|TRBD1|TRBJ2-7|TRBV7-2
CASSTDRGSWEQYF
TGTGCCAGCAGCACGGACAGGGGGAGTTGGGAGCAGTACTTC
>once|-|TRBJ1-1|TRBV19
CASSIEVTTEAFF
TGTGCCAGTAGTATTGAGGTGACCACTGAAGCTTTCTTT
>-|TRBD2|TRBJ2-4|TRBV28
CASSLFEGLAKNSQYF
TGTGCCAGCAGTTTATTTGAGGGACTAGCCAAAAACAGTCAGTACTTC
>-|TRBD1|TRBJ2-3|TRBV4-3
CASSQDIRDRERSLTDTQYF
TGCGCCAGCAGCCAAGATATCCGGGACAGGGAACGCTCGCTCACAGATACGCAGTATTTT
>-|TRBD2|TRBJ2-7|TRBV27
CASSLTGEGLYEQYF
TGTGCCAGCAGTTTAACGGGGGAGGGGCTCTACGAGCAGTACTTC
>-|TRBD2|TRBJ2-1|TRBV30
CAWTTSGTRNEQFF
TGTGCCTGGACGACTAGCGGGACGCGGAATGAGCAGTTCTTC
>-|TRBD2|TRBJ2-5|TRBV4-2
CASSQSAVAGGEETQYF
TGTGCCAGCAGCCAATCCGCCGTAGCGGGAGGGGAAGAGACCCAGTACTTC
>few|TRBD1|TRBJ1-1|TRBV29-1
CSAHRGGLMNTEAFF
TGCAGCGCCCACAGGGGGGGACTCATGAACACTGAAGCTTTCTTT
>-|-|TRBJ1-2|TRBV10-3
CAISESTANYGYTF
TGTGCCATCAGTGAGTCCACAGCTAACTATGGCTACACCTTC
>once|-|TRBJ2-5|TRBV10-3
CAISESAEETQYF
TGTGCCATCAGTGAGTCGGCCGAAGAGACCCAGTACTTC
>-|-|TRBJ1-1|TRBV30
CACLRDTEAFF
TGTGCCTGCCTCCGGGACACTGAAGCTTTCTTT
>-|-|TRBJ2-2|TRBV7-8
CASSLGRQAANTGELFF
TGTGCCAGCAGCTTAGGAAGACAGGCCGCGAACACCGGGGAGCTGTTTTTT
>-|TRBD2|TRBJ2-1|TRBV19
CASSISGTSAYNEQFF
TGTGCCAGTAGTATATCGGGGACTAGCGCTTACAATGAGCAGTTCTTC
>-|TRBD1|TRBJ1-2|TRBV27
CASSRSGTGLLGGYTF
TGTGCCAGTTCTCGCTCCGGGACAGGGCTTTTGGGAGGCTACACCTTC
>-|TRBD2|TRBJ2-5|TRBV14
CASSQDRAGVRAETQYF
TGTGCCAGCAGCCAAGATCGCGCGGGGGTCCGGGCAGAGACCCAGTACTTC